The clone carrying this T cell receptor (beta chain) was observed a few times. Its antigen is unknown. These data belong to a study of shared clonotypes between healthy human individuals. The wider study: In total, the donors were a couple of women and a few men aged 18 to 49.

V dropped 1 base and J dropped 4; count of bases not matched to a gene: 2. The CDR3 consists of 13 residues. Per germline, CDR1 GTSNPN and CDR2 SVGIG (reference sequence). Each subset's genomic DNA was split evenly across several immunoSEQ plates. Data came from immunoSEQ multiplex PCR; TCRdb stores just in-frame clones and leaves some out. The data hold hundreds of thousands of clones, with 75% to 85% observed a single time. Whole-study findings and limits: Only blood was sampled; tissue repertoires likely differ. It was anticipated that sequencing depth would influence how many clonotypes donors shared.

Source material: PBMCs. The clonotype comes from a woman aged 40 to 50 in good health. Some clones in this sample may be carry-over from other donors' samples. The rearrangement links TRBV30 to TRBJ1-2; 8 bases fit TRBD1. DNA for the CDR3: TGTGCCTGGAGTGCGACAGGGGCCTATGGCTACACCTTC. Its protein is CAWSATGAYGYTF.